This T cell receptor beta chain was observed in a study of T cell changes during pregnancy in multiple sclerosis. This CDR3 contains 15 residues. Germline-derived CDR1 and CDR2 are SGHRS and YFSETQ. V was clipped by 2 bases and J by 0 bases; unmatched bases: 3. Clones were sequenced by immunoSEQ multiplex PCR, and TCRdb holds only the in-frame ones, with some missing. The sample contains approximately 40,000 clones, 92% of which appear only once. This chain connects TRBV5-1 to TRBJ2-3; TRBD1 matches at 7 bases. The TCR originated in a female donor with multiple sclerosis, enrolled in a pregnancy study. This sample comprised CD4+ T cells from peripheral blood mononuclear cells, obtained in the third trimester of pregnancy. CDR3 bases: TGCGCCAGCAGCTTCGGGACAGCCAGCACAGATACGCAGTATTTT. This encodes CASSFGTASTDTQYF.